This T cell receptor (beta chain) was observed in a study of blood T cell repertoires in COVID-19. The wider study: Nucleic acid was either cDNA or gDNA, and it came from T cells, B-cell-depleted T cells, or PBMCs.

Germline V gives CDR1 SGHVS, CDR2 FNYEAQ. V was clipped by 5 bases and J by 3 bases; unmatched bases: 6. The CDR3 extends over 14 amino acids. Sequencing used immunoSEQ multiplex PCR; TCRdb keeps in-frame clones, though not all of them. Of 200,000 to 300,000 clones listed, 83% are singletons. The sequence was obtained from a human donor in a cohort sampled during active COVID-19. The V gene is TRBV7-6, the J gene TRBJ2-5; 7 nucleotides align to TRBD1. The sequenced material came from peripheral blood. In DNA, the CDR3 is TGTGCCAGCAGCCCGGGGACAGCAAAAGAGACCCAGTACTTC. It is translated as CASSPGTAKETQYF.